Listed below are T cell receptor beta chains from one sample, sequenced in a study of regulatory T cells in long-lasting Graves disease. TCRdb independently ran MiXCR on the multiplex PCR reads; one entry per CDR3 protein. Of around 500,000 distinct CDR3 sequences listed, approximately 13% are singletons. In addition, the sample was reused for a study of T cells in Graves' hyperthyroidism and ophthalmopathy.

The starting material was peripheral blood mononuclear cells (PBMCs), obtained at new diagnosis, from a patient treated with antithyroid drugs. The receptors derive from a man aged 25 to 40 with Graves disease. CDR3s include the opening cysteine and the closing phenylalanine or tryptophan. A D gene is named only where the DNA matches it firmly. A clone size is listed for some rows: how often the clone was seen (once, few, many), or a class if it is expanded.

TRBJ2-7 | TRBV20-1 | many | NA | CSVRTSGGYEQYF | TGCAGTGTACGAACTTCCGGAGGGTACGAGCAGTACTTC
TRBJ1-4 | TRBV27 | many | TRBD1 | CASRTAGTGGEKLFF | TGTGCCAGCAGGACCGCCGGGACAGGGGGAGAAAAACTGTTTTTT
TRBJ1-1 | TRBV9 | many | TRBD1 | CASSLTGENTEAFF | TGTGCCAGCAGTTTGACAGGGGAGAACACTGAAGCTTTCTTT
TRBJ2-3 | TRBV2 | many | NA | CAGEGSGDTQYF | TGTGCGGGGGAAGGGTCGGGAGATACGCAGTATTTT
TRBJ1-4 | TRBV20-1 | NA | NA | CSARRGAANEKLFF | TGCAGTGCTAGAAGAGGGGCGGCTAATGAAAAACTGTTTTTT
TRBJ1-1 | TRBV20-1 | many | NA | CSARVRVTEAFF | TGCAGTGCTAGAGTCCGTGTCACTGAAGCTTTCTTT
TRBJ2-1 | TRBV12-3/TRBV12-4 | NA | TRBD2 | CASSLFPGLAGRPQQFF | TGTGCCAGCAGTTTATTTCCGGGACTAGCGGGAAGGCCCCAGCAGTTCTTC
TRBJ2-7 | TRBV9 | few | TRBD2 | CASSLRGGGPTDGEQYF | TGTGCCAGCAGCCTGCGGGGGGGGGGACCCACTGACGGCGAGCAGTACTTC
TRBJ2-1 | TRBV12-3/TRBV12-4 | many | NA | CASTGIDNEQFF | TGTGCCAGCACCGGTATAGACAATGAGCAGTTCTTC
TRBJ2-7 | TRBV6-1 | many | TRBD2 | CASKYSGSSYEQYF | TGTGCCAGCAAGTATAGCGGGAGCTCCTACGAGCAGTACTTC
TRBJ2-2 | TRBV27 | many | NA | CASRAGVGELFF | TGTGCCAGCAGAGCCGGGGTCGGGGAGCTGTTTTTT
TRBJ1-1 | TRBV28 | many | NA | CASSLKKSNPMNTEAFF | TGTGCCAGCAGTTTAAAAAAAAGTAATCCGATGAACACTGAAGCTTTCTTT
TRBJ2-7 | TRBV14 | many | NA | CASSPLGLSGWSEQYF | TGTGCCAGCAGCCCATTGGGACTCTCCGGTTGGTCCGAGCAGTACTTC
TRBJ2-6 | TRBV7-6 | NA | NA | CASSLAYSSGANVLTF | TGTGCCAGCAGCTTAGCCTACAGCTCTGGGGCCAACGTCCTGACTTTC
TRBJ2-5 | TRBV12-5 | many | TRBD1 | CASGRTGRETQYF | TGTGCTAGTGGACGGACAGGGCGGGAGACCCAGTACTTC
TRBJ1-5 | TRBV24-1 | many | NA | CATSGRRGSGGNQPQHF | TGTGCCACCAGTGGGAGAAGGGGCTCAGGTGGCAATCAGCCCCAGCATTTT
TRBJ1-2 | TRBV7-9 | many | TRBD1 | CASSPTGDGGYTF | TGTGCCAGCAGTCCGACAGGGGACGGTGGCTACACCTTC
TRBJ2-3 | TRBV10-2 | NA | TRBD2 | CASSGTSGGSRDTQYF | TGCGCCAGCAGCGGGACTAGCGGAGGGAGCCGAGATACGCAGTATTTT
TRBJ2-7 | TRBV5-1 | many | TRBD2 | CASSLDWTSGEYEQYF | TGCGCCAGCAGCTTGGATTGGACTAGCGGAGAGTACGAGCAGTACTTC
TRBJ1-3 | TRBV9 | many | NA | CASSVGPRAASGNTIYF | TGTGCCAGCAGCGTAGGGCCCAGGGCTGCCTCTGGAAACACCATATATTTT
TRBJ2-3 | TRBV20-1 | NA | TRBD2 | CSAWVVAGITDTQYF | TGCAGTGCCTGGGTGGTAGCGGGAATAACAGATACGCAGTATTTT
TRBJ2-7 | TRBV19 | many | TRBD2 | CASKEREAGEQYF | TGTGCCAGTAAGGAGCGGGAGGCGGGCGAGCAGTACTTC
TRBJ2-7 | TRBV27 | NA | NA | CASSLGSDYEQHF | TGTGCCAGCAGTTTGGGTTCGGACTACGAGCAGCACTTC
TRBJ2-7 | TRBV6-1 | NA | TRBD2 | CASTATSGRYEQYF | TGTGCCAGCACCGCCACTAGCGGGAGGTACGAGCAGTACTTC
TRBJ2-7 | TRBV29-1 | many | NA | CSVGGAGAPYEQYF | TGCAGCGTTGGTGGTGCGGGGGCACCCTACGAGCAGTACTTC
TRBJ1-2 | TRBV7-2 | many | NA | CASSLATPDYGYTF | TGTGCCAGCAGCTTAGCCACACCCGACTATGGCTACACCTTC
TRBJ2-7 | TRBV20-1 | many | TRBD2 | CSARDQSGTRVYEQYF | TGCAGTGCTAGAGATCAATCTGGGACTAGGGTCTACGAGCAGTACTTC
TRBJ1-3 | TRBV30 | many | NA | CAWMERGSGNTIYF | TGTGCCTGGATGGAACGGGGCTCTGGAAACACCATATATTTT
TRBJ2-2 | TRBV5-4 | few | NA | CASSFEGRAGELFF | TGTGCCAGCAGCTTTGAAGGTCGCGCCGGGGAGCTGTTTTTT
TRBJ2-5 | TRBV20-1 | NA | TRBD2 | CSARDLSGSIETQYF | TGCAGTGCTAGAGATCTCAGCGGGAGTATAGAGACCCAGTACTTC
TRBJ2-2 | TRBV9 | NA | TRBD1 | CASSVAGTGYTGELFF | TGTGCCAGCAGCGTGGCCGGGACAGGGTACACCGGGGAGCTGTTCTTT
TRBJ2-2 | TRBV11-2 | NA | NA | CASSPGLTGGELFF | TGTGCCAGCAGCCCAGGGTTGACAGGCGGGGAGCTGTTTTTT
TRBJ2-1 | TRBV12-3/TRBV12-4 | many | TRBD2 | CASSPGLERSFF | TGTGCCAGCAGTCCAGGACTAGAAAGGTCGTTCTTC
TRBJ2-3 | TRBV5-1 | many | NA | CASSQDGPYTDTQYF | TGCGCCAGCAGCCAGGACGGACCGTACACAGATACGCAGTATTTT
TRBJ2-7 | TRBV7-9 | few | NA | CASSSRKTGTPYEQYF | TGTGCCAGCAGCTCCCGAAAGACAGGAACTCCCTACGAGCAGTACTTC
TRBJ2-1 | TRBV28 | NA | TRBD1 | CASRTETGVKQFF | TGTGCCAGCAGGACTGAGACAGGGGTTAAGCAGTTCTTC
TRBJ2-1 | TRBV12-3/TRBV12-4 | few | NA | CASSFRQRNEQFF | TGTGCCAGCAGTTTCCGACAGCGAAATGAGCAGTTCTTC
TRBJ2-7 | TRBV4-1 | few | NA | CASSQVRAGEQYF | TGCGCCAGCAGCCAGGTTAGGGCGGGCGAGCAGTACTTC
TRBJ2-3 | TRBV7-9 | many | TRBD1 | CASSSQTGAADTQYF | TGTGCCAGCAGCTCCCAGACAGGGGCAGCAGATACGCAGTATTTT
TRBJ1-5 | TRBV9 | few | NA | CASSVGPRAGKSQPQHF | TGTGCCAGCAGCGTAGGCCCTCGCGCAGGGAAATCTCAGCCCCAGCATTTT
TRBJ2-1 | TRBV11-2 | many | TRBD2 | CASSSGSGNYNEQFF | TGTGCCAGCAGTAGCGGGAGTGGTAACTACAATGAGCAGTTCTTC
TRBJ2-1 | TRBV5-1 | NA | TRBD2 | CASSLGGRLNEQFF | TGCGCCAGCAGCTTAGGCGGGAGATTGAATGAGCAGTTCTTC
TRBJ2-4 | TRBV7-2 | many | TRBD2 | CASSLGLAGGLAKNIQYF | TGTGCCAGCAGCTTGGGACTAGCGGGAGGGCTAGCCAAAAACATTCAGTACTTC
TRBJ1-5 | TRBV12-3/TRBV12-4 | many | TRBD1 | CASSPGQGGNQPQHF | TGTGCCAGCAGTCCCGGACAGGGAGGCAATCAGCCCCAGCATTTT
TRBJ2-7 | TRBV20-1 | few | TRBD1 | CSASDRVELVGGEQYF | TGCAGTGCTAGTGACAGGGTTGAGTTGGTAGGGGGCGAGCAGTACTTC
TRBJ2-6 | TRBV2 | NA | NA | CASSPKTSGANVLTF | TGTGCCAGCTCACCAAAGACCTCTGGGGCCAACGTCCTGACTTTC
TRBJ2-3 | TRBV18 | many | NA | CASSPWDHEDTQYF | TGTGCCAGCTCACCCTGGGACCACGAAGATACGCAGTATTTT
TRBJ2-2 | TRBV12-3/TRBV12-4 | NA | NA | CASRSELGPGELFF | TGTGCCAGCAGGTCCGAGTTGGGTCCCGGGGAGCTGTTTTTT
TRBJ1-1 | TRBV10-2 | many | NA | CASTQTGPGRAFF | TGCGCCAGCACCCAGACAGGTCCGGGCAGAGCTTTCTTT
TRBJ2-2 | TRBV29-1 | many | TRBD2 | CSVAGTSGNTGELFF | TGCAGCGTAGCTGGGACTAGCGGGAACACCGGGGAGCTGTTTTTT
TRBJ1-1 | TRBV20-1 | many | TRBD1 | CSARLPQGGNTEAFF | TGCAGTGCTAGGCTTCCCCAGGGGGGGAACACTGAAGCTTTCTTT
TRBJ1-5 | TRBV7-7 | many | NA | CASSPGRKNSNQPQHF | TGTGCCAGCAGTCCCGGACGGAAGAATAGCAATCAGCCCCAGCATTTT
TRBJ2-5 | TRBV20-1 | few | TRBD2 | CSARDRTSGRARETQYF | TGCAGTGCTAGAGACCGGACTAGCGGGAGGGCTAGGGAGACCCAGTACTTC
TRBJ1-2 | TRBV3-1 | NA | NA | CASSQGVSGAPGYTF | TGTGCCAGCAGCCAAGGGGTGTCAGGGGCGCCTGGCTACACCTTC
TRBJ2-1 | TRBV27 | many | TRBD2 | CASSPTSGSRNEQFF | TGTGCCAGCAGTCCGACTAGCGGTAGCCGCAATGAGCAGTTCTTC
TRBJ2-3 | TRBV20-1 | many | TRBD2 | CSARSGRRGTDTQYF | TGCAGTGCTAGAAGCGGGAGACGGGGCACAGATACGCAGTATTTT
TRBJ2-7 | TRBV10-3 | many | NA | CAISVGDGSYEQYF | TGTGCCATCAGTGTGGGGGACGGCTCCTACGAGCAGTACTTC
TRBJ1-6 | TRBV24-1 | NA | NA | CATGARANSPLHF | TGTGCCACCGGTGCCCGGGCTAATTCACCCCTCCACTTT